These T cell receptor beta chains were read from a single sample in a study of shared clonotypes between healthy human individuals. Data came from immunoSEQ multiplex PCR; TCRdb stores just in-frame clones and leaves some out. This sample has roughly 2,300,000 clones, with around 90% found just once. The sequencing input was naive CD4+ T cells from PBMCs. The receptors come from a man aged 18 to 35 in good health. Some clones in this sample may be carry-over from other donors' samples. Both conserved end residues are part of each CDR3. The D gene is left open where the match is weak. Expanded clones are given a class, and other clones once, few, many or no size at all.

CASSQHRALNTEAFF,TGCGCCAGCAGCCAGCACAGGGCTCTGAACACTGAAGCTTTCTTT,TRBV4-3,NA,TRBJ1-1,NA,15
CASSLGQGSLHF,TGTGCCAGCAGCTTAGGTCAGGGGTCTTTGCATTTT,TRBV7-2,NA,TRBJ1-5,NA,12
CAGRSRKPATNEKLFF,TGTGCCGGCCGATCACGGAAACCCGCCACTAATGAAAAACTGTTTTTT,TRBV30,NA,TRBJ1-4,NA,16
CSAGQSGGYGYTF,TGCAGCGCCGGACAGTCCGGCGGCTATGGCTACACCTTC,TRBV29-1,NA,TRBJ1-2,NA,13
CASSPYRVSSYEQYF,TGTGCCAGCAGCCCGTACAGGGTGAGCTCCTACGAGCAGTACTTC,TRBV7-9,NA,TRBJ2-7,NA,15
CASSRVDGKETQYF,TGTGCCAGCAGCCGAGTCGACGGAAAAGAGACCCAGTACTTC,TRBV27,NA,TRBJ2-5,once,14
CASSLGQSTEAFF,TGTGCCAGCTCACTGGGACAAAGCACTGAAGCTTTCTTT,TRBV18,NA,TRBJ1-1,NA,13
CASSAAGEPGNTIYF,TGTGCCAGCAGCGCCGCGGGTGAGCCTGGAAACACCATATATTTT,TRBV9,NA,TRBJ1-3,NA,15
CASSAHGTGRHNEQFF,TGTGCCAGCAGTGCGCACGGGACTGGGAGGCACAATGAGCAGTTCTTC,TRBV28,NA,TRBJ2-1,NA,16
CASSLSSGRASTDTQYF,TGTGCCAGCAGCTTAAGTTCTGGCAGAGCAAGCACAGATACGCAGTATTTT,TRBV7-2,NA,TRBJ2-3,NA,17
CASSPRPRLTQYF,TGTGCCAGCAGCCCGCGACCTCGTCTTACGCAGTATTTT,TRBV7-2,NA,TRBJ2-3,NA,13
CASKRPPGGKMSTSSYNEQFF,TGTGCCAGCAAGAGACCCCCGGGCGGGAAGATGTCGACGAGCTCCTACAATGAGCAGTTCTTC,TRBV28,NA,TRBJ2-1,NA,21
CASSFTLTARMNTEAFF,TGTGCCAGCAGTTTTACACTCACCGCTCGAATGAACACTGAAGCTTTCTTT,TRBV28,NA,TRBJ1-1,NA,17
CASSWGLRGTRNEQFF,TGTGCCAGCAGTTGGGGATTAAGGGGGACTCGCAATGAGCAGTTCTTC,TRBV6-5,NA,TRBJ2-1,NA,16
CAWSERRDREQFF,TGTGCCTGGAGTGAACGACGTGACAGGGAGCAGTTCTTC,TRBV30,NA,TRBJ2-1,NA,13
CASSPNRNEQFF,TGTGCCAGCAGCCCAAACAGGAATGAGCAGTTCTTC,TRBV7-6,NA,TRBJ2-1,NA,12
CANLGDGWYQETQYF,TGTGCCAACTTAGGGGACGGATGGTATCAAGAGACCCAGTACTTC,TRBV5-8,NA,TRBJ2-5,NA,15
CASSPGQIATNEKLFF,TGTGCCAGCTCACCTGGTCAAATTGCAACTAATGAAAAACTGTTTTTT,TRBV18,NA,TRBJ1-4,NA,16
CASSVGGISGYEQYF,TGTGCCAGCAGCGTGGGGGGTATTTCCGGCTACGAGCAGTACTTC,TRBV5-4,NA,TRBJ2-7,NA,15